This T cell receptor beta chain was captured by sequencing in a study of tumor and adjacent non-tumor tissue in lung cancer. Three rounds of nested PCR, following a modified ARM-PCR protocol, produced the TCRbeta library. TCRdb re-called the multiplex PCR reads through MiXCR, storing one row per CDR3 protein. The sample contains about 48,000 distinct CDR3 sequences, roughly 67% of which appear only once. The germline CDR1 and CDR2 sequences are SQVTM and ANQGSEA. This CDR3 has 15 residues. This clonotype was observed a handful of times. At one of its ends the junction is not consistent with the germline gene, which may arise from a read error. The template was RNA from unsorted bulk tissue. The normal lung tissue was taken more than 3 cm from the tumor edge.

The chain carries TRBV29-1 and TRBJ2-5; 9 bases are a match to TRBD2. The sequence came from a woman between 70 and 85 years old with non-small cell lung cancer. The sample consisted of distant non-tumor lung tissue. The CDR3 DNA reads TGCAGCGCCGGACCTAGCGGGGTGTACCAAGGGACCCAGTACTTC. Amino acids: CSAGPSGVYQGTQYF. Drawing the rest from reference TRBV29-1 and TRBJ2-5, the complete variable domain is SAVISQKPSRDICQRGTSLTIQCQVDSQVTMMFWYRQQPGQSLTLIATANQGSEATYESGFVIDKFPISRPNLTFSTLTVSNMSPEDSSIYLCSAGPSGVYQGTQYFGPGTRLLVL.